One sample yielded the 13 T cell receptor beta chains listed below, sequenced in a study of Graves' ophthalmopathy and Graves' hyperthyroidism. TCR beta CDR3 regions were amplified from RNA transcripts. The library came from an HTBI-primed first-round RT-PCR and a second-round multiplex PCR. One entry per CDR3 protein results from TCRdb running MiXCR on the multiplex PCR reads. Of some 1.1 million distinct CDR3 sequences in the sample, less than 45% were seen once. Sequencing input: peripheral blood or thyroid tissue (not recorded which). The receptors originated from an adult man with Graves' hyperthyroidism.

This clonotype occurred many times. The genes are TRBV7-2 and TRBJ1-4, with D unresolved. The germline V and J ends were trimmed by 2 bases and 8 bases, with 9 bases remaining between them. The CDR3 length is 13 residues. Germline V CDR1 and CDR2: SGHTA, FQGNSA. The CDR3 DNA is TGTGCCAGCAGCTTAAAGTCCGGGGAAAAACTGTTTTTT. Protein product: CASSLKSGEKLFF.

The rearrangement uses TRBV25-1 and TRBJ2-1; TRBD2 matches at 8 bases. CDR1 and CDR2 from the germline V gene are MGHDK and SYGVNS. J was trimmed by 4 bases and V by 1 base; bases with no gene match: 9. This CDR3 region has 17 residues. CDR3 nucleotide sequence: TGTGCCAGCAGTGAATTCCCGGGGCGGGAGGATTACAATGAGCAGTTCTTC. The encoded protein is CASSEFPGREDYNEQFF.

Many counts were recorded for this clonotype. The rearrangement links TRBV2 to TRBJ1-5; D is ambiguous. Germline CDR1 reads SNHLY; CDR2 reads FYNNEI. This CDR3 has 14 amino acids. Trimming shortened V by 2 bases and J by 6 bases, and 11 bases separated the two germline ends. The CDR3 DNA reads TGTGCCAGCAGTGAATTAGGAGTAAGTCAGCCCCAGCATTTT. This translates into CASSELGVSQPQHF.

This clonotype appeared once. The V and J genes are TRBV7-2 and TRBJ1-1, with TRBD1 as a possible D gene (6 bases). This CDR3 has 16 residues. Germline V gene data show CDR1 as SGHTA and CDR2 as FQGNSA. Trimming removed 5 bases at V and 0 bases at J, with 16 bases between. The CDR3 region is CASSHRQAGVNTEAFF. The CDR3 nucleotides are TGTGCCAGCAGCCATAGACAGGCGGGCGTGAACACTGAAGCTTTCTTT.

V gene TRBV28 combines with J gene TRBJ1-6; D uncertain. CDR1 is MDHEN, CDR2 SYDVKM, per germline. The germline V and J ends were trimmed by 2 bases and 10 bases, with 6 bases remaining between them. The CDR3 is made up of 12 amino acids. CDR3 coding DNA: TGTGCCAGCAGTTTACTGGTCTCACCCCTCCACTTT. Protein product: CASSLLVSPLHF.

As regards this clonotype: A single base separates this from a much larger clone, so it may be a read error. The CDR3 coding sequence is TGTGCCAGCAGCGTAGGGGTCAGCGGGGGGTACCAAGAGACCCAGTACTTC. Amino acid sequence: CASSVGVSGGYQETQYF. The chain couples TRBV9 to TRBJ2-5; 9 nucleotides agree with TRBD2. The CDR3 is 17 residues long. Germline CDR1 and CDR2: SGDLS and YYNGEE. The V segment lost 0 bases and the J segment 0 bases; nucleotides outside the gene matches: 6.

Many counts were recorded for this clonotype. The chain is built from TRBV10-3 and TRBJ2-7; 7 nucleotides line up with TRBD1. J was trimmed by 2 bases and V by 2 bases; bases with no gene match: 3. The CDR3 is 14 amino acids. Germline V CDR1 and CDR2: ENHRY, SYGVKD. CDR3 coding DNA: TGTGCCATCAGTGAGCGAACAGGGGCCTACGAGCAGTACTTC. Amino acids: CAISERTGAYEQYF.

This clonotype has a handful of counts. The chain is built from TRBV27 and TRBJ2-7; 13 nucleotides align to TRBD2. This CDR3 spans 17 amino acids. J lost 4 bases, V lost 0 bases, and 6 bases had no gene match. Germline values: CDR1 MNHEY, CDR2 SMNVEV (reference sequence). The CDR3 DNA sequence: TGTGCCAGCAGTTTATCTATGGGACTAGCGGGGACTTACGAGCAGTACTTC. Its protein product is CASSLSMGLAGTYEQYF.

This clonotype was recorded a few times. This chain joins TRBV7-9 and TRBJ1-4; weak D call: TRBD1 (6 bases). This CDR3 spans 15 amino acids. V shed 2 bases and J shed 5 bases, with 12 bases lying between them. CDR1 is SEHNR, CDR2 FQNEAQ, per germline (reference sequence). CDR3 in amino acids: CASSLSGAVNEKLFF. DNA of the CDR3: TGTGCCAGCAGCTTATCGGGGGCGGTGAATGAAAAACTGTTTTTT.

The chain employs TRBV12-3 or TRBV12-4 and TRBJ2-5; 9 bases map to TRBD2. V lost 4 bases and J lost 0; bases outside the gene matches: 15. This CDR3 has 19 amino acids. The CDR3 nucleotides read TGTGCCAGCAGTTACCTGGGGTTACTAGCGGGCTTAAACCAAGAGACCCAGTACTTC. Protein sequence: CASSYLGLLAGLNQETQYF.

This clonotype was observed a few times. The chain has TRBV14 and TRBJ1-2; the D gene is possibly TRBD1 (6 bases). The CDR3 has 16 residues. The V and J ends lost 0 bases and 5 bases respectively, with 16 bases between them. The germline V gene encodes CDR1 SGHDN and CDR2 FVKESK. The CDR3 region is CASSQDRDRSTYGYTF. CDR3 nucleotide sequence: TGTGCCAGCAGCCAAGATCGCGACAGGTCGACTTATGGCTACACCTTC.

Points on this clonotype: One end of the junction is discordant with germline, which a read error may explain. The rearrangement joins TRBV19 to TRBJ2-6; 7 bases are shared with TRBD1. The V gene's germline CDR1 is LNHDA and CDR2 SQIVND (reference sequence). This CDR3 comprises 11 residues. The CDR3 loop reads CATTTGWTEAF. In DNA form, the CDR3 reads TGTGCCACTACGACAGGGTGGACTGAAGCTTTC.

Only a few counts were recorded for this clonotype. The rearrangement joins TRBV20-1 to TRBJ2-7; 7 positions agree with TRBD2. Trimming removed 2 bases from V and 2 bases from J; junction bases left unmatched: 6. The CDR3 has 14 amino acids. Looked up from germline, CDR1 is DFQATT and CDR2 is SNEGSKA (reference sequence). For the CDR3, the DNA is TGCAGTGCTAGAAGGCGGGAGTCAGCCTACGAGCAGTACTTC. Amino acid sequence: CSARRRESAYEQYF.